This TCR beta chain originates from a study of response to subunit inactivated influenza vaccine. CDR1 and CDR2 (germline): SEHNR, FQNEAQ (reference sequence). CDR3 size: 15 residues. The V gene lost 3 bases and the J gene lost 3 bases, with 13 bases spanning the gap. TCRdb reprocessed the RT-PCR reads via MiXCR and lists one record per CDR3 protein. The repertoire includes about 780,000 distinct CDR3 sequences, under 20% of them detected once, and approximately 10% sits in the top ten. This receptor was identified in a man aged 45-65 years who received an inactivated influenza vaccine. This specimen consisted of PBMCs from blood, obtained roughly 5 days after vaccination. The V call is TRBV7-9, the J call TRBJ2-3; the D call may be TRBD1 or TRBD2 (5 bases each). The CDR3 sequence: CASSFLRDRTDTQYF. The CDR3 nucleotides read TGTGCCAGCAGCTTTCTCCGGGACCGGACAGATACGCAGTATTTT.